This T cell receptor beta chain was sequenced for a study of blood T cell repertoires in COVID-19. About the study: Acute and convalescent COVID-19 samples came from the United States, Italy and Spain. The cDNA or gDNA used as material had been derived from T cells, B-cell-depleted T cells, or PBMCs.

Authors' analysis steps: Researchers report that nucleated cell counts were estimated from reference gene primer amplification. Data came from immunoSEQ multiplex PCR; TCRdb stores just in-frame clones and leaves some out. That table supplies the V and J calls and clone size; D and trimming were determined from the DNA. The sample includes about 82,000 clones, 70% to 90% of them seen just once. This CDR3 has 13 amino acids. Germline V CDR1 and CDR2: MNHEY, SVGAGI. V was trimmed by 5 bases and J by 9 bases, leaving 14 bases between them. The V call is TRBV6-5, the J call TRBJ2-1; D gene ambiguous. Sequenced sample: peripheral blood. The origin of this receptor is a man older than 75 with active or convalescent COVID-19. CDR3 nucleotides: TGTGCCAGCAGTCCCTCTGTTGATAGTGAGCAGTTCTTC. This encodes CASSPSVDSEQFF.